The present entry profiles one T cell receptor (beta chain) with its context. Its target is unknown. These data originate in a study of cytomegalovirus exposure and HLA in healthy donors. Whole-study context: A later analysis reported the same platform for the 110 or so validation repertoires and the 500 to 750 first-cohort repertoires. Regarding the study as a whole: Diagnosis of cytomegalovirus status made by the classifier reportedly showed high specificity and sensitivity. Most sequenced TCRs were rare (though some public TCRs occurred in many donors).

With 6 bases clipped from V and 8 bases from J, the junction kept 3 bases outside the gene matches. The CDR3 sequence is 12 residues long. CDR1 and CDR2 (germline): SGHTA, FQGNSA. This table comes from immunoSEQ multiplex PCR, and its TCRdb copy is limited to in-frame clones, with some not included. The repertoire holds over 150,000 clones, with about nine tenths as singletons. The sequence derives from a woman between 18 and 29 years old in good health and CMV-seropositive. The material sequenced was PBMCs. The rearrangement uses TRBV7-2 and TRBJ2-1; 8 bases are a match to TRBD1. Here the CDR3 DNA reads TGTGCCAGCAGGAGGGGACAGGATGAGCAGTTCTTC. It yields the protein CASRRGQDEQFF.